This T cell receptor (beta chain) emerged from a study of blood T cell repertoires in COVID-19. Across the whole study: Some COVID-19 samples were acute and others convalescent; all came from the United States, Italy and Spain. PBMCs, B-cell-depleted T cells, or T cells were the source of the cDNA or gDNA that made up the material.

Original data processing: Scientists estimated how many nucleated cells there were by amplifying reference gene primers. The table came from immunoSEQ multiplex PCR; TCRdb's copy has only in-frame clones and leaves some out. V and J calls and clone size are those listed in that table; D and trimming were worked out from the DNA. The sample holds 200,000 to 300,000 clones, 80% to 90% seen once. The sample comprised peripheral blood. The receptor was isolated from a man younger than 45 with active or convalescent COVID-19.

This chain's CDR3 is CASSREGKGDGYTF. Written as DNA, the CDR3 is TGTGCCAGCAGCCGGGAAGGGAAGGGAGATGGCTACACCTTC. The rearrangement joins TRBV7-9 to TRBJ1-2; the D is unclear. CDR1 is SEHNR, CDR2 FQNEAQ, per germline (reference sequence). The CDR3 consists of 14 residues. The V end was cut by 5 bases, the J end by 6 bases, with 16 bases between.